This TCR beta chain is from a study of patients and donors after allogeneic stem cell transplantation. TCRdb redid the calling of the RT-PCR reads with MiXCR, one entry per CDR3 protein. The sample records about 4,200 distinct CDR3 sequences, around 17% being singletons. CDR1 is DFQATT and CDR2 is SNEGSKA in the germline V gene (reference sequence). This CDR3 has 15 amino acids. The germline V and J ends were trimmed by 2 bases and 5 bases, with 16 bases remaining between them. Sequencing was carried out using blood, either unsorted or a sorted T cell fraction (not recorded which). The rearrangement links TRBV20-1 to TRBJ1-3; no clear D. The receptor's source is a human donor who was either an allogeneic HSCT recipient or a stem cell or donor lymphocyte infusion donor (not recorded which). It is not recorded whose cells these are; they may come from a transplant donor. CDR3 residues: CSARRGIAMRNTIYF. The CDR3 region has the DNA TGCAGTGCTAGAAGAGGAATAGCCATGAGAAACACCATATATTTT.